One and the same sample provided the 23 T cell receptor beta chains below, sequenced in a study of identical twins. MiXCR, run by TCRdb on the 5' RACE reads, gives a single entry per CDR3 protein. This sample has some 660,000 distinct CDR3 sequences, with over 8.5% found just once. The data were also submitted as part of a second study, on yellow fever vaccine responses in identical twins.

Sequenced sample: PBMCs. These receptors were collected from a woman between 18 and 29 years old in good health.

This clonotype was seen a few times. The chain is built from TRBV29-1 and TRBJ1-3; no reliable D call. V was trimmed by 4 bases and J by 2 bases, leaving 9 bases between them. Germline CDR1 and CDR2: SQVTM and ANQGSEA. The CDR3 runs to 13 residues. The CDR3 spells CSVGWGAGNTIYF. The CDR3 bases are TGCAGCGTTGGGTGGGGAGCTGGAAACACCATATATTTT.

This clonotype was observed a few times. The rearrangement uses TRBV10-3 and TRBJ2-5; 10 nucleotides line up with TRBD1. This CDR3 has 13 amino acids. CDR1 and CDR2 (germline): ENHRY, SYGVKD. Trimming removed 8 bases from V and 3 bases from J; junction bases left unmatched: 3. The CDR3 nucleotides read TGTGCCATCGGGGGGACAGGGGAAGAGACCCAGTACTTC. Encoded protein: CAIGGTGEETQYF.

This clonotype has a count of ten or more. One end of the junction varies from germline; a read error may be responsible. V is TRBV10-3 and J is TRBJ2-6; 12 bases align to TRBD1. Germline V gene sequence: CDR1 ENHRY, CDR2 SYGVKD. The CDR3 has 19 amino acids. The CDR3 protein is CALSPSPGQGAGRANVLTF. CDR3 DNA sequence: TGTGCCCTCAGTCCCAGCCCGGGACAGGGGGCCGGAAGGGCCAACGTCCTGACTTTC.

This clonotype came up many times. This rearrangement joins TRBV12-3 or TRBV12-4 to TRBJ1-3; D gene ambiguous. This CDR3 has 11 residues. With 7 bases removed from V and 9 bases from J, the gap between germline ends came to 10 bases. In DNA form, the CDR3 reads TGTGCCAGCACCTTCTTAGGCACCATATATTTT. This encodes CASTFLGTIYF.

This clonotype has just a few counts. The chain links TRBV6-1 to TRBJ2-1; 7 nucleotides match TRBD2. V dropped 6 bases and J dropped 7; count of bases not matched to a gene: 12. The CDR3 has 15 amino acids. The germline gives CDR1 MNHNS, CDR2 SASEGT. Here the CDR3 DNA reads TGTGCCAGCAGCCGAGTAGCCCAACTAGCGAATGAGCAGTTCTTC. This encodes CASSRVAQLANEQFF.

The chain joins TRBV5-1 to TRBJ2-1, with D hard to call. V was shortened by 3 bases and J by 10 bases, with 11 bases between the two germline ends. This CDR3 has 12 amino acids. From germline, CDR1 is SGHRS and CDR2 YFSETQ. This chain's CDR3 is CASSSKSWEQFF. In DNA form, the CDR3 reads TGCGCCAGCAGCTCCAAAAGCTGGGAGCAGTTCTTC.

J is TRBJ2-7 and V is TRBV12-3 or TRBV12-4; perhaps TRBD2 as D (5 bases). This CDR3 is built from 14 residues. Trimming removed 8 bases at V and 2 bases at J, with 16 bases between. The CDR3 DNA sequence: TGTGCCAGCCGAGGGCAGGCCGCGACCTACGAGCAGTACTTC. Its translation: CASRGQAATYEQYF.

The rearrangement joins TRBV4-3 to TRBJ2-7; 8 positions agree with TRBD2. In germline, CDR1 is LGHNA, CDR2 YSLEER. J was trimmed by 4 bases and V by 1 base; bases with no gene match: 15. This CDR3 spans 18 amino acids. CDR3 DNA sequence: TGCGCCAGCAGCCAAGTCGGGGGGGGCGTGGGTGGCATTTACGAGCAGTACTTC. This gives the protein CASSQVGGGVGGIYEQYF.

The chain couples TRBV14 to TRBJ2-2; no clear D gene. The CDR3 has 14 residues. Germline V gives CDR1 SGHDN, CDR2 FVKESK. The V gene lost 1 base and the J gene lost 7 bases, with 10 bases spanning the gap. CDR3 bases: TGTGCCAGCAGCCAAGTAAGGCAGGTCGGGGAGCTGTTTTTT. Protein sequence: CASSQVRQVGELFF.

This clonotype was picked up many times. V gene TRBV6-2 or TRBV6-3 combines with J gene TRBJ2-1; a weak D match, TRBD1 (5 bases). This CDR3 has 15 residues. The germline CDR1 and CDR2 sequences are MNHEY and SVGEGT. V was trimmed by 6 bases and J by 4 bases, leaving 16 bases between them. CDR3 DNA: TGTGCCAGCAGGCTCTCAGGGTTACAATACAATGAGCAGTTCTTC. Translated: CASRLSGLQYNEQFF.

This clonotype was observed at least ten times. The chain carries TRBV7-7 and TRBJ1-3, with D tentatively TRBD1 (6 bases). The germline gives CDR1 SSHAT, CDR2 FNYEAQ (reference sequence). This CDR3 has 12 amino acids. The CDR3 spells CVGQRSGNTIYF. CDR3 sequence (DNA): TGTGTTGGACAGCGCTCTGGAAACACCATATATTTT.

As regards this clonotype: A read error is possible here, since a much larger clone lies one base away. The chain recombines TRBV7-9 with TRBJ2-1, with D possibly TRBD2 on 6 matching bases. CDR1 is SEHNR, CDR2 FQNEAQ, per germline (reference sequence). The CDR3 is made up of 14 amino acids. CDR3 nucleotides: TGTGCCAGCAGCTTAGTAACTAGCAGGAATGAGCGGTTCTTC. It yields the protein CASSLVTSRNERFF. Drawing the rest from reference TRBV7-9 and TRBJ2-1, the complete variable domain is DTGVSQNPRHKITKRGQNVTFRCDPISEHNRLYWYRQTLGQGPEFLTYFQNEAQLEKSRLLSDRFSAERPKGSFSTLEIQRTEQGDSAMYLCASSLVTSRNERFFGPGTRLTVL.

Many counts were recorded for this clonotype. The genes are TRBV24-1 and TRBJ2-1, with 10 bases lining up with TRBD2. The CDR3 is made up of 15 amino acids. V lost 1 base to trimming and J lost 10 bases; unmatched junction nucleotides: 6. Germline V gene sequence: CDR1 KGHDR, CDR2 SFDVKD. This chain's CDR3 is CATSDFSSGSDEQFF. Written as DNA, the CDR3 is TGTGCCACCAGTGATTTTTCTAGCGGGAGTGACGAGCAGTTCTTC.

The V call is TRBV27, the J call TRBJ2-2, with a possible D match to TRBD1 (7 bases). Per germline, CDR1 MNHEY and CDR2 SMNVEV (reference sequence). Trimming shortened V by 7 bases and J by 7 bases, and 10 bases separated the two germline ends. This CDR3 is built from 12 residues. The CDR3 is CASNRGGGELFF. The CDR3 DNA sequence: TGTGCCAGCAACAGGGGAGGCGGGGAGCTGTTTTTT.

This rearrangement joins TRBV10-2 to TRBJ2-1; D is ambiguous. The CDR3 has 15 amino acids. Germline V gene lookup returns CDR1 WSHSY and CDR2 SAAADI. The V gene lost 2 bases and the J gene lost 2 bases, with 10 bases spanning the gap. CDR3 nucleotide sequence: TGCGCCAGCAGTGAGAAGGTTGGGACCTACAATGAGCAGTTCTTC. Protein sequence: CASSEKVGTYNEQFF.

The chain combines TRBV7-2 with TRBJ1-2; 10 bases align to TRBD1. The germline CDR1 and CDR2 sequences are SGHTA and FQGNSA. Germline trimming cut 5 bases from V and 3 bases from J; bases unmatched to any gene: 6. The CDR3 extends over 15 amino acids. CDR3 amino acids: CASSPGQGSHYGYTF. CDR3 sequence (DNA): TGTGCCAGCAGCCCGGGACAGGGGTCTCACTATGGCTACACCTTC.

This clonotype was seen a handful of times. V usage is TRBV24-1 and J usage is TRBJ2-5, with D maybe TRBD2 (6 bases). Germline-derived CDR1 and CDR2 are KGHDR and SFDVKD. V was cut by 2 bases and J by 1 base, with 7 bases left in between. CDR3 length: 14 amino acids. The CDR3 protein is CATSDYGGQETQYF. Written as DNA, the CDR3 is TGTGCCACCAGTGATTACGGGGGCCAAGAGACCCAGTACTTC.

This chain joins TRBV20-1 and TRBJ2-2, with TRBD1 matching 7 bases. Per germline, CDR1 DFQATT and CDR2 SNEGSKA (reference sequence). J lost 1 base, V lost 5 bases, and 4 bases had no gene match. This CDR3 is built from 14 residues. CDR3 in DNA: TGCAGTGCTCCTAGGACAGGGAACACCGGGGAGCTGTTTTTT. Translating it yields CSAPRTGNTGELFF.

This clonotype was found a few times. V usage is TRBV5-1 and J usage is TRBJ2-1; possibly TRBD2 for D (6 bases). Trimming took 4 bases from V and 5 from J, leaving 25 bases between them. Germline V gene sequence: CDR1 SGHRS, CDR2 YFSETQ. There are 18 residues in the CDR3. The CDR3 region is CASSPLGGGTHGDNEQFF. The CDR3 nucleotides read TGCGCCAGCAGCCCCTTGGGTGGGGGGACCCACGGGGACAATGAGCAGTTCTTC.

This clonotype was recorded a few times. The rearrangement joins TRBV5-1 to TRBJ2-7, with 12 bases fitting TRBD2. The germline gives CDR1 SGHRS, CDR2 YFSETQ. This CDR3 has 17 amino acids. J was trimmed by 3 bases and V by 4 bases; bases with no gene match: 11. Written as DNA, the CDR3 is TGCGCCAGCAGCCGAGGGCGTCGACTAGCGGGGGACTACGAGCAGTACTTC. Residues: CASSRGRRLAGDYEQYF.

The CDR3 coding sequence is TGTGCCAGCAGTTTTTCGGGACTAGCCTCCTACAATGAGCAGTTCTTC. Its protein product is CASSFSGLASYNEQFF. V usage is TRBV28 and J usage is TRBJ2-1; 9 nucleotides agree with TRBD2. The CDR3 totals 16 residues. CDR1 and CDR2 (germline): MDHEN, SYDVKM. V trimming: 3 bases; J trimming: 0 bases; junction bases outside the gene matches: 3.

This clonotype appeared a few times. Lacking the conserved final phenylalanine or tryptophan, this CDR3 likely reflects a read error. No DNA is shown, since the ends of the CDR3 on it are uncertain; the CDR3 is the one TCRdb lists. The V and J genes are TRBV10-1 and TRBJ2-7; the table's D call, TRBD2, was not checked against the DNA. The germline CDR1 and CDR2 sequences are WNHNN and SYGVQD (reference sequence). Counting both end residues, the CDR3 totals 12 amino acids. The CDR3 loop is CASSESTPHGGY.

This clonotype showed up just a few times. V and J are TRBV7-6 and TRBJ2-5; possible D gene TRBD2, 6 bases. V lost 10 bases and J lost 3, with 24 bases in between. Germline CDR1 and CDR2: SGHVS and FNYEAQ. CDR3 length: 16 residues. CDR3 sequence (DNA): TGTGCCACCCGTCGACGATTCGGGGGAACGGAAGAGACCCAGTACTTC. Its protein is CATRRRFGGTEETQYF.